This T cell receptor (beta chain) was retrieved from a study of regulatory T cells in long-lasting Graves disease. Study-wide background: Graves' patients diagnosed newly had used antithyroid drugs under 3 months.

In its sample, this clonotype was seen many times. Time point noted: newly diagnosed GD, antithyroid drugs for less than 3 months. PBMC RNA was the source of the TCR library. Relying on iRepertoire HTBI primers and Arm-PCR of CDR3 regions, the team built TCR beta libraries. One entry per CDR3 protein, called by TCRdb with MiXCR from the multiplex PCR reads. Of about 200,000 distinct CDR3 sequences in the sample, about 18% were seen once. Between the trimmed V and J ends, which lost 4 bases and 2 bases, there was a span of 12 bases. Germline V gene sequence: CDR1 SGHRS, CDR2 YFSETQ. The CDR3 sequence is 14 residues long.

The genes are TRBV5-1 and TRBJ1-1; D unresolved. The starting material was peripheral blood mononuclear cells (PBMCs), obtained at new diagnosis, from a patient treated with antithyroid drugs. This TCR was recovered from a female donor with Graves disease. The CDR3 coding sequence is TGCGCCAGCAGCCCCTCTGCCGTAAACACTGAAGCTTTCTTT. It yields the protein CASSPSAVNTEAFF.